This T cell receptor beta chain stems from a study of read filtering for tumor transcriptome and immune sequencing. Looking at the study overall: The cohort had about 16 men and over twelve women aged about 45 to 90, mean about 68 years.

General observations from the study: Compared with RNA-seq, IR-seq gave much higher clonotype depth and reliability.

From approximately 400 ng of RNA, a library with molecular barcoded alpha/delta and beta/gamma adaptors was made. TCRdb re-derived calls from the reads in MiXCR, one entry per CDR3 protein. The table includes roughly 27,000 distinct CDR3 sequences, approximately 15% detected once. Many counts were recorded for this clonotype. Its target is unknown. Bone marrow was sampled from every patient at the time of active disease. The CDR3 totals 14 residues. Germline loops: CDR1 SNHLY, CDR2 FYNNEI. V was clipped by 6 bases and J by 7 bases; unmatched bases: 5. This clonotype was sampled from a donor aged 40 or older with multiple myeloma. The chain carries TRBV2 and TRBJ2-1; TRBD1 matches at 11 bases. The sequenced sample consisted of a population of CD138-negative cells sorted from bone marrow. The CDR3 DNA follows: TGTGCCAGCAGATGGACAGGGGGCAGGAATGAGCAGTTCTTC. This codes for CASRWTGGRNEQFF.